One TCR beta chain is described in this entry. This record belongs to a study of blood T cell repertoires in COVID-19. Study at large: Acute and convalescent COVID-19 samples came from the United States, Italy and Spain. The analysed material was cDNA or gDNA that came from T cells, B-cell-depleted T cells, or PBMCs.

In the original analysis: Using reference gene primer amplification, nucleated cell counts were estimated. Produced via immunoSEQ multiplex PCR; TCRdb's table is partial and in-frame only. That table supplies the V and J calls and clone size; D and trimming were determined from the DNA. Of 250,000 to 400,000 clones listed, 88% are singletons. Enrollment of patients from Seattle took place during active infection, with longitudinal follow-up. Germline V lookup: CDR1 LGHDT, CDR2 YNNKEL (reference sequence). The CDR3 is 14 residues long. V was clipped by 5 bases and J by 6 bases, with 14 bases between them.

The rearrangement links TRBV3-1 (or the pseudogene TRBV3-2) to TRBJ2-1; perhaps TRBD2 as D (5 bases). Sequencing was performed on peripheral blood. The sequence was collected from a woman aged 30 to 39 with COVID-19, enrolled during active disease. CDR3 nucleotide sequence: TGTGCCAGCAGCAGAACTCTAGCAGGCAATGAGCAGTTCTTC. It specifies CASSRTLAGNEQFF.